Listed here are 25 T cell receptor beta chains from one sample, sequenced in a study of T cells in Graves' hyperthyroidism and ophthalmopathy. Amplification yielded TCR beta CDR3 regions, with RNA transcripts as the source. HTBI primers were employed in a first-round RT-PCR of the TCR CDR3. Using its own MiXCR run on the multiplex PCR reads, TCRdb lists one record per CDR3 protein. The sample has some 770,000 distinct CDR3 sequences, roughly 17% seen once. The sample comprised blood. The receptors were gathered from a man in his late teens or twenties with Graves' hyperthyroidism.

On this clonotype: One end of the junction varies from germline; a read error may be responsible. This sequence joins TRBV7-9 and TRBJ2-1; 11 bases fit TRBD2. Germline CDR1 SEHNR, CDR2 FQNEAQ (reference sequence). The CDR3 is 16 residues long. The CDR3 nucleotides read TGTGCCAGCAGCGCCCGTAGCGGGAGGGACTACAGTGAGCAGTTCTTC. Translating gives CASSARSGRDYSEQFF.

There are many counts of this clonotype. The CDR3 DNA reads as TGTGCCAGCAGTGTTGTTCCACCGAACACCGGGGAGCTGTTTTTT. This translates into CASSVVPPNTGELFF. The J gene is TRBJ2-2, the V gene TRBV2; D gene unclear. The germline V and J ends were trimmed by 4 bases and 0 bases, with 9 bases remaining between them. Germline lookup yields CDR1 SNHLY and CDR2 FYNNEI. This CDR3 is 15 amino acids long.

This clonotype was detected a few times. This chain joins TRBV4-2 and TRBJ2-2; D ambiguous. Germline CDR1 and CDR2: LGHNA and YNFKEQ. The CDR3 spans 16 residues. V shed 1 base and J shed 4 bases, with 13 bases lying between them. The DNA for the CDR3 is TGTGCCAGCAGCCAAGCGGGCAGGCGAGGCACCGGGGAGCTGTTTTTT. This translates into CASSQAGRRGTGELFF.

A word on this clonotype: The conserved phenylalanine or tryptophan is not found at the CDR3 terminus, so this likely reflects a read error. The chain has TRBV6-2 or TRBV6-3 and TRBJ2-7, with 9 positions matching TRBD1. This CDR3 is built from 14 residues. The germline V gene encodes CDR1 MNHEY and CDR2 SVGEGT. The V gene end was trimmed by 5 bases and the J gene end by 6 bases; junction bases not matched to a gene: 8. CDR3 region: CASSLTGGPSEQYL. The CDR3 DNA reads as TGTGCCAGCAGTCTAACAGGGGGCCCCAGCGAGCAGTACCTC.

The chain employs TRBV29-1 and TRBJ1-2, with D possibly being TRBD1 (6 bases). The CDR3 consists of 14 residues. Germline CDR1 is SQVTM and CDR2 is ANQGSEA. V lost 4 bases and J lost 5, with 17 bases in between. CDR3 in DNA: TGCAGCGTTGGGATCGCAGGGGTGGGGTATGGCTACACCTTC. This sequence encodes CSVGIAGVGYGYTF.

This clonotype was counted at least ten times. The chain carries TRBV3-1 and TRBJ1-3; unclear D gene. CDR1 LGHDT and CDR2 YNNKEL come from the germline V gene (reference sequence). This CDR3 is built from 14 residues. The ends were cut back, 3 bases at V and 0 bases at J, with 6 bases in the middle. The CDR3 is CASSQDLSGNTIYF. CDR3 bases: TGTGCCAGCAGCCAGGACCTCTCTGGAAACACCATATATTTT.

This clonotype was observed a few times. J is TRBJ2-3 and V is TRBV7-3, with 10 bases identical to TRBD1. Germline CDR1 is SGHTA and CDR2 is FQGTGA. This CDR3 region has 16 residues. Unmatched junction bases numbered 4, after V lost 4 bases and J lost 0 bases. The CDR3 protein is CASSSRQGASTDTQYF. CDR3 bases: TGTGCCAGCAGCTCGCGACAGGGGGCGAGCACAGATACGCAGTATTTT. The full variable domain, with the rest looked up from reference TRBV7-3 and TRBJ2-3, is GAGVSQTPSNKVTEKGKYVELRCDPISGHTALYWYRQSLGQGPEFLIYFQGTGAADDSGLPNDRFFAVRPEGSVSTLKIQRTERGDSAVYLCASSSRQGASTDTQYFGPGTRLTVL.

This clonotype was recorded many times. This chain's CDR3 is CASSSQGVSQPQHF. The CDR3 DNA follows: TGTGCCAGCAGTTCGCAGGGAGTCAGTCAGCCCCAGCATTTT. The chain is built from TRBV12-3 or TRBV12-4 and TRBJ1-5; perhaps TRBD1 as D (5 bases). The CDR3 spans 14 residues. The V gene lost 4 bases and the J gene lost 6 bases, with 13 bases spanning the gap.

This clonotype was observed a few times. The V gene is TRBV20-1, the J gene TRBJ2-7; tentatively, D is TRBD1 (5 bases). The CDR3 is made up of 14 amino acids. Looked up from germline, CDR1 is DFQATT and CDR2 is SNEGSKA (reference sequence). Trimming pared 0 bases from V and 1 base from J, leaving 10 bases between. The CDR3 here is CSARDRQGSYEQYF. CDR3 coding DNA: TGCAGTGCTAGAGATCGCCAGGGTTCCTACGAGCAGTACTTC.

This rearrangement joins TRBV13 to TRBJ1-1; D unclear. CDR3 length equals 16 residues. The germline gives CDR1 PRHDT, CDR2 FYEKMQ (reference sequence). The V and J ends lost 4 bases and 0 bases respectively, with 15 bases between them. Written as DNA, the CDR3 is TGTGCCAGCAGCTCCCCCTACGGATCAGTGAACACTGAAGCTTTCTTT. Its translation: CASSSPYGSVNTEAFF.

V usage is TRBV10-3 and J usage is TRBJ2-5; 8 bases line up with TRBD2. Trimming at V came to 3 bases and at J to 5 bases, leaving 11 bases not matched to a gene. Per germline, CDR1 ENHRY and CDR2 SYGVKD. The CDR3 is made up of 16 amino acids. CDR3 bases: TGTGCCATCAGTGAAGGCGGGAGGCGGGGGGACGAGACCCAGTACTTC. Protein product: CAISEGGRRGDETQYF.

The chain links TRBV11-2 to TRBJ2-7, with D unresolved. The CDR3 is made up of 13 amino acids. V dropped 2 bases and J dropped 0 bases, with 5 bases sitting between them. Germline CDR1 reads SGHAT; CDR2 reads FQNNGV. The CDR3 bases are TGTGCCAGCAGCTTACAGCACTCCTACGAGCAGTACTTC. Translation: CASSLQHSYEQYF.

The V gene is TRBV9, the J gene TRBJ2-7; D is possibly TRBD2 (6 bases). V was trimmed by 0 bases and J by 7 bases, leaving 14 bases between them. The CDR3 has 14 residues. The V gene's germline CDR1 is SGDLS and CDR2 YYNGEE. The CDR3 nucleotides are TGTGCCAGCAGCGTAGAGGGGACTTATGGAGAGCAGTACTTC. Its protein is CASSVEGTYGEQYF.

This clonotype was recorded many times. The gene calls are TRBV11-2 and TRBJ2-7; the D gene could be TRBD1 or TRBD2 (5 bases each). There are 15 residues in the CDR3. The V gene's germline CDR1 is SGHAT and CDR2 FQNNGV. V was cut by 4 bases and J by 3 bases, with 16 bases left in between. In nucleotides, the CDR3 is TGTGCCAGCAGCTGGTTGGGGACGGCGAGCTACGAGCAGTACTTC. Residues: CASSWLGTASYEQYF.

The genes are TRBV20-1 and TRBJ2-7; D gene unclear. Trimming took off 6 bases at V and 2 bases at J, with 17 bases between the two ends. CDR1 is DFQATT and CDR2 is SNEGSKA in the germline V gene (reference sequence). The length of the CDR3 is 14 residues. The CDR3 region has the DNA TGCAGTGCCAGTATGCTTAGGCAGGCCTACGAGCAGTACTTC. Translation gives CSASMLRQAYEQYF.

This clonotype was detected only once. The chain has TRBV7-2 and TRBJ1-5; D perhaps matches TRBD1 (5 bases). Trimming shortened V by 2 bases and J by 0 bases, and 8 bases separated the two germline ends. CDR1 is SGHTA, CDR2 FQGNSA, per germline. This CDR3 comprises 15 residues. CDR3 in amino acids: CASSLRTHSNQPQHF. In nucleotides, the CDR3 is TGTGCCAGCAGCTTAAGGACACATAGCAATCAGCCCCAGCATTTT.

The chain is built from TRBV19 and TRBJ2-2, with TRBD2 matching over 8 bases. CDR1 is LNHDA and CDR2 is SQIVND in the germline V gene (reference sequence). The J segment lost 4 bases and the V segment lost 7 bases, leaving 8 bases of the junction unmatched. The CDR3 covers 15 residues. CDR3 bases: TGTGCCAGTACCCCGGGAGGGGGAATCACCGGGGAGCTGTTTTTT. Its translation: CASTPGGGITGELFF. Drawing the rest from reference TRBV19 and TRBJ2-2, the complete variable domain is DGGITQSPKYLFRKEGQNVTLSCEQNLNHDAMYWYRQDPGQGLRLIYYSQIVNDFQKGDIAEGYSVSREKKESFPLTVTSAQKNPTAFYLCASTPGGGITGELFFGEGSRLTVL.

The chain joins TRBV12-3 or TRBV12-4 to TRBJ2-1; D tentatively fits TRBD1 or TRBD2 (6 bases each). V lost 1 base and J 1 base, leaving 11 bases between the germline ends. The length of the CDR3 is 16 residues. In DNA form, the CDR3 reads TGTGCCAGCAGTTTAGGAGGGGGGAGGTCCTACAATGAGCAGTTCTTC. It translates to CASSLGGGRSYNEQFF.

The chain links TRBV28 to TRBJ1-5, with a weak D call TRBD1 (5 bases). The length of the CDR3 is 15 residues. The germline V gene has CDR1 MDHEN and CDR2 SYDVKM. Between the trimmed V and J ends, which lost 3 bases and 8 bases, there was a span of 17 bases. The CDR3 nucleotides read TGTGCCAGCAGTTTCCCAGGGCAGGGAGAGAAGCCCCAGCATTTT. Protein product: CASSFPGQGEKPQHF.

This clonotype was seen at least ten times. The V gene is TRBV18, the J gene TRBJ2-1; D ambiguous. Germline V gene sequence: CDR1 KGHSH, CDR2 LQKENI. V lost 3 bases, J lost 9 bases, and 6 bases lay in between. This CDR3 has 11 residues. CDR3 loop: CASSPVSEQFF. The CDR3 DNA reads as TGTGCCAGCTCACCCGTAAGTGAGCAGTTCTTC.

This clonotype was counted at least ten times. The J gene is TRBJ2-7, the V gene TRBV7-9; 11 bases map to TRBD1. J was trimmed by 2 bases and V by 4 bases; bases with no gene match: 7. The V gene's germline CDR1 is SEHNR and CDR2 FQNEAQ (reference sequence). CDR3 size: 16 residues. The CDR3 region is CASSSSDRGLPYEQYF. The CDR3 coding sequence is TGTGCCAGCAGCTCTTCGGACAGGGGGCTTCCCTACGAGCAGTACTTC.

The CDR3 region is CASSQGALYQETQYF. CDR3 DNA sequence: TGTGCCAGCAGTCAAGGGGCGTTGTACCAAGAGACCCAGTACTTC. The V and J genes are TRBV13 and TRBJ2-5; D is possibly TRBD1 (5 bases). Germline V gene data show CDR1 as PRHDT and CDR2 as FYEKMQ (reference sequence). CDR3 length equals 15 residues. V lost 6 bases and J lost 0, with 14 bases in between. Drawing the rest from reference TRBV13 and TRBJ2-5, the complete variable domain is AAGVIQSPRHLIKEKRETATLKCYPIPRHDTVYWYQQGPGQDPQFLISFYEKMQSDKGSIPDRFSAQQFSDYHSELNMSSLELGDSALYFCASSQGALYQETQYFGPGTRLLVL.

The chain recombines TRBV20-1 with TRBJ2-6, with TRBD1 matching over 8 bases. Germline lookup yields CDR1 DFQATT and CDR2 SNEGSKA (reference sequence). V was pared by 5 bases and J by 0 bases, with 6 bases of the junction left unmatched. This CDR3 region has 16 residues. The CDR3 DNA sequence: TGCAGTGCTTTGGGACAGGACAGCTCTGGGGCCAACGTCCTGACTTTC. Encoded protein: CSALGQDSSGANVLTF.

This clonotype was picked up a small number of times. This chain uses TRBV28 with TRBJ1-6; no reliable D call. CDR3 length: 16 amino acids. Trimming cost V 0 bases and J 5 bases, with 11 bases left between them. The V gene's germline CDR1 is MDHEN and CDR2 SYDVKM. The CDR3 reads CASSLWSGRHNSPLHF. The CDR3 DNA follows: TGTGCCAGCAGTTTATGGAGCGGCCGCCATAATTCACCCCTCCACTTT.

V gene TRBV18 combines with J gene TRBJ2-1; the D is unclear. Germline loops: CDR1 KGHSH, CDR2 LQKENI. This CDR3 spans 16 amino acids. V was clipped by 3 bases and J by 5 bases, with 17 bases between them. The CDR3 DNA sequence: TGTGCCAGCTCACCTGGCTTCGTTGTTGGAGACAATGAGCAGTTCTTC. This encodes CASSPGFVVGDNEQFF.